The 21 T cell receptor beta chains presented below share a single source sample, sequenced in a study of vaccination and CD4 T cells after COVID-19. Treatment meaning: approximately nine-day PBMC culture with coronavirus spike peptide pools or control peptides (ViraFEST assay). Harvesting of the unexposed donor's CD4+ T cells predated the COVID-19 pandemic (2011-2018). No antigen has been assigned to these receptors. Researchers used the Oncomine TCR Beta short-read assay to sequence DNA from cultured CD4+ T cells. The genomic DNA was obtained from cultured CD4+ T cells by extraction with the QIAamp micro DNA kit. TCRdb reprocessed the PCR reads with MiXCR, giving one entry per CDR3 protein. The data show approximately 9,000 distinct CDR3 sequences, with around a third seen just once and 15% to 20% held by the top ten. Sequencing was carried out using CD4+ T cells from blood, cultured in vitro. Receptor source: a human donor in good health.

This clonotype was detected a few times. The chain couples TRBV28 to TRBJ1-6; TRBD1 aligns across 7 bases. The CDR3 is made up of 15 amino acids. The V gene's germline CDR1 is MDHEN and CDR2 SYDVKM. J was trimmed by 6 bases and V by 5 bases; bases with no gene match: 7. CDR3 sequence reads: CASSPPTGSNSPLHF. The CDR3, as DNA: TGTGCCAGCAGTCCCCCGACAGGGAGTAATTCACCCCTCCACTTT.

This clonotype has a handful of counts. The chain has TRBV2 and TRBJ2-2; the match to TRBD1 covers 8 bases. The CDR3 runs 15 residues. Trimming cost V 5 bases and J 0 bases; bases outside gene matches: 2. Looked up from germline, CDR1 is SNHLY and CDR2 is FYNNEI. CDR3 nucleotides: TGTGCCAGCAGTAGGGACAGGACGAACACCGGGGAGCTGTTTTTT. Its protein product is CASSRDRTNTGELFF.

This clonotype was detected only a few times. V usage is TRBV6-1 and J usage is TRBJ2-3; 8 nucleotides line up with TRBD1. The V gene end was trimmed by 5 bases and the J gene end by 0 bases; junction bases not matched to a gene: 7. Germline values: CDR1 MNHNS, CDR2 SASEGT. The CDR3 is 16 amino acids. DNA of the CDR3: TGTGCCAGCAGTCCCCTGGGGACAGGAAGCACAGATACGCAGTATTTT. It translates to CASSPLGTGSTDTQYF.

The J gene is TRBJ2-7, the V gene TRBV6-2 or TRBV6-3, with D possibly TRBD1 on 6 matching bases. Trimming took 7 bases from V and 6 from J, leaving 19 bases between them. The CDR3 is 14 residues long. Per the germline V gene, CDR1 is MNHEY and CDR2 is SVGEGT. CDR3 loop: CASMTQGRACEQYF. In nucleotides, the CDR3 is TGTGCCAGCATGACCCAGGGGCGAGCCTGCGAGCAGTACTTC.

The chain uses TRBV5-4 and TRBJ2-1, with TRBD2 matching 11 bases. J gave up 11 bases and V 6 bases, and 10 bases lay outside the gene matches. The germline V gene encodes CDR1 SGHNT and CDR2 YYREEE (reference sequence). The CDR3 totals 14 residues. DNA of the CDR3: TGTGCCAGCACCCTAGCGGGAGGCCCAAGGAAGCAGTTCTTC. Translated, it gives CASTLAGGPRKQFF. Full variable domain (outside the CDR3, taken from reference TRBV5-4 and TRBJ2-1): ETGVTQSPTHLIKTRGQQVTLRCSSQSGHNTVSWYQQALGQGPQFIFQYYREEENGRGNFPPRFSGLQFPNYSSELNVNALELDDSALYLCASTLAGGPRKQFFGPGTRLTVL.

Here the CDR3 reads CASSISGELFF. The CDR3 nucleotides are TGTGCCAGCAGCATCAGCGGGGAGCTGTTTTTT. V gene TRBV7-6 combines with J gene TRBJ2-2; D gene uncertain. Germline V CDR1 and CDR2: SGHVS, FNYEAQ. Trimming cost V 5 bases and J 7 bases, with 5 bases left between them. This CDR3 has 11 residues.

This clonotype was found a few times. J is TRBJ1-1 and V is TRBV7-6; D remains unclear. V gave up 1 base and J gave up 6 bases, with 12 bases separating them. Germline V gene data show CDR1 as SGHVS and CDR2 as FNYEAQ. CDR3 length equals 14 residues. Here the CDR3 DNA reads TGTGCCAGCAGCTTAGGGTTCACGGAGGCTGAAGCTTTCTTT. Its translation: CASSLGFTEAEAFF.

This clonotype was counted only a few times. The chain combines TRBV7-6 with TRBJ2-7; D not certain. The CDR3 runs 13 residues. Trimming cost V 4 bases and J 2 bases, with 9 bases left between them. The germline CDR1 and CDR2 sequences are SGHVS and FNYEAQ. CDR3 in amino acids: CASSYQATYEQYF. The DNA of the CDR3 is TGTGCCAGCAGCTATCAGGCCACCTACGAGCAGTACTTC.

This clonotype has a handful of counts. The chain joins TRBV11-2 to TRBJ2-5; 8 bases align to TRBD1. The V and J ends lost 4 bases and 5 bases, in that order; junction bases with no gene match: 6. Germline CDR1 is SGHAT and CDR2 is FQNNGV. This CDR3 comprises 14 residues. The CDR3 DNA sequence: TGTGCCAGCAGCTCCCTAACAGGGGGGGAGACCCAGTACTTC. As protein: CASSSLTGGETQYF.

The rearrangement links TRBV5-1 to TRBJ1-6; weak D call: TRBD1 (5 bases). The germline V gene has CDR1 SGHRS and CDR2 YFSETQ. The CDR3 has 15 residues. V lost 2 bases to trimming and J lost 10 bases, with 16 bases between them. The CDR3 nucleotides read TGCGCCAGCAGCTTAGATTTCCAGGGCGGATCACCCCTCCACTTT. Translation gives CASSLDFQGGSPLHF.

V is TRBV28 and J is TRBJ1-3, with no clear D. Germline V gene data show CDR1 as MDHEN and CDR2 as SYDVKM. The V and J ends lost 5 bases and 0 bases respectively, with 8 bases between them. This CDR3 comprises 14 residues. CDR3 protein: CASSTDRSGNTIYF. The CDR3 nucleotides read TGTGCCAGCAGTACCGATCGCTCTGGAAACACCATATATTTT.

This clonotype has a handful of counts. The rearrangement uses TRBV4-2 and TRBJ1-2; D remains unclear. Germline-derived CDR1 and CDR2 are LGHNA and YNFKEQ. This CDR3 is built from 14 residues. V lost 0 bases and J lost 8, with 13 bases in between. The CDR3 loop reads CASSQEGQVEGYTF. In DNA form, the CDR3 reads TGTGCCAGCAGCCAAGAAGGCCAGGTTGAAGGCTACACCTTC.

The V gene is TRBV7-9, the J gene TRBJ2-1; 9 bases are shared with TRBD1. The V and J ends lost 2 bases and 3 bases, in that order; junction bases with no gene match: 5. This CDR3 contains 16 residues. Germline values: CDR1 SEHNR, CDR2 FQNEAQ (reference sequence). DNA of the CDR3: TGTGCCAGCAGCTTAAAGGAGACAGGGGGCTACAATGAGCAGTTCTTC. Translating it yields CASSLKETGGYNEQFF.

The chain is built from TRBV4-3 and TRBJ2-7, with TRBD1 matching 10 bases. V dropped 2 bases and J dropped 5; count of bases not matched to a gene: 6. Per the germline V gene, CDR1 is LGHNA and CDR2 is YSLEER. This CDR3 has 15 residues. The CDR3 spells CASSQLTGGQDEQYF. DNA for the CDR3: TGCGCCAGCAGCCAACTGACAGGGGGCCAGGACGAGCAGTACTTC.

The V gene is TRBV6-1, the J gene TRBJ2-7, with 8 bases matching TRBD2. Unmatched junction bases numbered 3, after V lost 3 bases and J lost 2 bases. CDR1 is MNHNS and CDR2 is SASEGT in the germline V gene. This CDR3 has 14 residues. Here the CDR3 reads CASSEWREAYEQYF. CDR3 sequence (DNA): TGTGCCAGCAGTGAGTGGCGGGAGGCCTACGAGCAGTACTTC.

This clonotype has a handful of counts. The chain joins TRBV20-1 to TRBJ2-7; D not certain. V lost 1 base to trimming and J lost 4 bases, with 11 bases between them. Germline V CDR1 and CDR2: DFQATT, SNEGSKA (reference sequence). The CDR3 has 13 residues. This CDR3 reads CSARVPSTYEQYF. DNA for the CDR3: TGCAGTGCTAGAGTCCCGTCGACTTACGAGCAGTACTTC.

The V call is TRBV5-1, the J call TRBJ2-5, with D possibly being TRBD2 (5 bases). Germline V gene sequence: CDR1 SGHRS, CDR2 YFSETQ. Trimming took 2 bases from V and 2 from J, leaving 16 bases between them. The CDR3 runs 16 residues. CDR3 region: CASSFAWGSVQETQYF. CDR3 DNA: TGCGCCAGCAGCTTCGCGTGGGGTAGCGTGCAAGAGACCCAGTACTTC.

This clonotype was counted once. The CDR3 sequence is CASSFGQSNTEAFF. The CDR3 DNA reads as TGTGCCAGCAGTTTTGGACAGTCGAACACTGAAGCTTTCTTT. The chain recombines TRBV12-3 or TRBV12-4 with TRBJ1-1, with D perhaps matching TRBD1 (6 bases). The CDR3 is 14 residues long. Between the trimmed V and J ends, which lost 3 bases and 1 base, there was a span of 9 bases.

The rearrangement joins TRBV19 to TRBJ1-2; D is possibly TRBD1 (6 bases). There are 15 residues in the CDR3. The V and J ends lost 7 bases and 6 bases respectively, with 21 bases between them. Germline CDR1 LNHDA, CDR2 SQIVND (reference sequence). In DNA, the CDR3 is TGTGCCAGTACTGAAATAGCCGGGACAAGGCATGGCTACACCTTC. Protein product: CASTEIAGTRHGYTF. The full variable domain, in which reference TRBV19 and TRBJ1-2 provide the parts outside the CDR3, is DGGITQSPKYLFRKEGQNVTLSCEQNLNHDAMYWYRQDPGQGLRLIYYSQIVNDFQKGDIAEGYSVSREKKESFPLTVTSAQKNPTAFYLCASTEIAGTRHGYTFGSGTRLTVV.

The chain couples TRBV5-1 to TRBJ2-3; TRBD2 agrees at 8 bases. Losses at the gene ends were 7 bases for V and 3 bases for J; bases not matched to a gene: 7. CDR3 length equals 14 residues. Germline lookup yields CDR1 SGHRS and CDR2 YFSETQ. CDR3 loop: CASAPREGTDTQYF. In DNA, the CDR3 is TGCGCCAGCGCACCCCGGGAGGGGACAGATACGCAGTATTTT.

CDR3 protein: CASSKRATGPNTGELFF. CDR3 nucleotide sequence: TGTGCCAGCAGCAAGAGGGCGACAGGACCGAACACCGGGGAGCTGTTTTTT. The chain is built from TRBV11-3 and TRBJ2-2; D possibly corresponds to TRBD1 (6 bases). The CDR3 length is 17 residues. In germline, CDR1 is SGHNT, CDR2 YENEEA. The ends were cut back, 5 bases at V and 0 bases at J, with 16 bases in the middle.